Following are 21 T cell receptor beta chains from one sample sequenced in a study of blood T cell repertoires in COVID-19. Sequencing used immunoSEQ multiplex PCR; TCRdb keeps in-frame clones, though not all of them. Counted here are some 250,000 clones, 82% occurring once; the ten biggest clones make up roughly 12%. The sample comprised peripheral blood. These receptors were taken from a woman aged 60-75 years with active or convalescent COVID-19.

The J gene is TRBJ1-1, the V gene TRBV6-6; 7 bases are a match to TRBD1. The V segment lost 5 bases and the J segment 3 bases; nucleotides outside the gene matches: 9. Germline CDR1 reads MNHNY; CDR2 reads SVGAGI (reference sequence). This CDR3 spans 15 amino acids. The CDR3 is CASSRGGAIDTEAFF. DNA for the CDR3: TGTGCCAGCAGTAGAGGGGGCGCAATCGACACTGAAGCTTTCTTT.

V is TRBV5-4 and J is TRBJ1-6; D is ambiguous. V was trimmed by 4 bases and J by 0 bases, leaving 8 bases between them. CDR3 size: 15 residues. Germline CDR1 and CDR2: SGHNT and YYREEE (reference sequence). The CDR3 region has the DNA TGTGCCAGCAGCCTGCCGGGCTCCTATAATTCACCCCTCCACTTT. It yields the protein CASSLPGSYNSPLHF. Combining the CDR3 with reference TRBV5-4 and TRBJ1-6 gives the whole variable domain ETGVTQSPTHLIKTRGQQVTLRCSSQSGHNTVSWYQQALGQGPQFIFQYYREEENGRGNFPPRFSGLQFPNYSSELNVNALELDDSALYLCASSLPGSYNSPLHFGNGTRLTVT.

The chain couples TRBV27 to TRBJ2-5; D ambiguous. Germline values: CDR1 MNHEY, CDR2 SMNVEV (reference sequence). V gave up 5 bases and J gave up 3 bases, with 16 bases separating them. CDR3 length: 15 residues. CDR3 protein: CASSPERSWKETQYF. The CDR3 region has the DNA TGTGCCAGCAGTCCCGAGCGATCTTGGAAAGAGACCCAGTACTTC.

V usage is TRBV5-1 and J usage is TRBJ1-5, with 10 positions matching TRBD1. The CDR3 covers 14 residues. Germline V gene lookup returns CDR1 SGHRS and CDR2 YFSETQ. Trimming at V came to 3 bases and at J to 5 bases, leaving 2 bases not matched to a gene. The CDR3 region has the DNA TGCGCCAGCAGCTCCGGACAGGGGGATCAGCCCCAGCATTTT. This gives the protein CASSSGQGDQPQHF.

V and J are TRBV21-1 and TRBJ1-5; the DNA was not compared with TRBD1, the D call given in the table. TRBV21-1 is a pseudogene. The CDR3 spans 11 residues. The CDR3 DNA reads TGTGCCAGCAGCAATCAACAGCCCCAGCATTTT. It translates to CASSNQQPQHF.

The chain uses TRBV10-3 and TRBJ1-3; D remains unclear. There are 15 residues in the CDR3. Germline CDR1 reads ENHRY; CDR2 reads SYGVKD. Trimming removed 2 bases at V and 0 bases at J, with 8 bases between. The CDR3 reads CAISEGPLSGNTIYF. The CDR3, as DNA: TGTGCCATCAGTGAGGGGCCTCTCTCTGGAAACACCATATATTTT.

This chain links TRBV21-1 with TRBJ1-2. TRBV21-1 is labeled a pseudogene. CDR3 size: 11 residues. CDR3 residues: CAPREAYGYTF. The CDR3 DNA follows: TGTGCTCCCCGGGAGGCCTATGGCTACACCTTC.

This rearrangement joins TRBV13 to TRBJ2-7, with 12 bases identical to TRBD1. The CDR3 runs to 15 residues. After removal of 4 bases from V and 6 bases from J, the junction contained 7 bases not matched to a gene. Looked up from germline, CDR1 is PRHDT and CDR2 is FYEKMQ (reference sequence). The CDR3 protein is CASSSYGDRGLEQYF. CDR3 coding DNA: TGTGCCAGCAGCTCCTATGGGGACAGGGGGCTCGAGCAGTACTTC.

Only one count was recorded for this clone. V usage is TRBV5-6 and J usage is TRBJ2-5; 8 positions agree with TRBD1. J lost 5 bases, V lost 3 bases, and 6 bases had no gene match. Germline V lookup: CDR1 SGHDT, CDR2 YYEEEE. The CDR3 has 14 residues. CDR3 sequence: CASSSQGAGETQYF. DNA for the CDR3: TGTGCCAGCAGCTCCCAGGGGGCAGGGGAGACCCAGTACTTC.

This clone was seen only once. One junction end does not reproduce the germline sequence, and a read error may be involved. The CDR3 nucleotides are TGTGCTAGCAGCCCACCGACAGGGTCCACCGGGGAGCTGTTTTTT. Translated: CASSPPTGSTGELFF. The chain has TRBV7-7 and TRBJ2-2, with 7 bases lining up with TRBD1. CDR3 length equals 15 residues. Germline CDR1 is SSHAT and CDR2 is FNYEAQ (reference sequence).

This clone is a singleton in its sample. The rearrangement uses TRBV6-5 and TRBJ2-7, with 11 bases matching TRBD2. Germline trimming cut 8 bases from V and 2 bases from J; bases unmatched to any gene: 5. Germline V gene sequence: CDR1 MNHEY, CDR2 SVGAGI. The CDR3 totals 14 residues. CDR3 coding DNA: TGTGCCAGCCAACTAGCGGGGGATACCTACGAGCAGTACTTC. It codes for CASQLAGDTYEQYF.

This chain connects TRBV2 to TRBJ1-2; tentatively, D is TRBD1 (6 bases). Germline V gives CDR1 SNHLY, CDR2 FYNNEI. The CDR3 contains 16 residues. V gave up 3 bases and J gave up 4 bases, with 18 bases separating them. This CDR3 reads CASSDPYTGTGYGYTF. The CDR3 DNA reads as TGTGCCAGCAGTGATCCATACACAGGGACGGGCTATGGCTACACCTTC.

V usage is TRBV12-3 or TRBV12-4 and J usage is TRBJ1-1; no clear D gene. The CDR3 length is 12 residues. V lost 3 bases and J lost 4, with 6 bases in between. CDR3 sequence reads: CASSFGLTEAFF. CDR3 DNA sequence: TGTGCCAGCAGTTTTGGCCTCACTGAAGCTTTCTTT.

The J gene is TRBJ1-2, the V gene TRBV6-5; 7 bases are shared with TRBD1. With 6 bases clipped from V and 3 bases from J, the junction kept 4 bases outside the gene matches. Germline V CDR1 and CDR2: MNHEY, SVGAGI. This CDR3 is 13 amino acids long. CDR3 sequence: CASSVGGYYGYTF. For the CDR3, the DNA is TGTGCCAGCAGCGTAGGGGGCTACTATGGCTACACCTTC.

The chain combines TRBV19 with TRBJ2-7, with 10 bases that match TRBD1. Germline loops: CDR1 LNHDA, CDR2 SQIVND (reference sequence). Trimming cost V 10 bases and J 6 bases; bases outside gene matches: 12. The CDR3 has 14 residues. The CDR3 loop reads CATQTGTGAREQYF. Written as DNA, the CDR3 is TGTGCCACTCAAACCGGGACAGGGGCCCGCGAGCAGTACTTC.

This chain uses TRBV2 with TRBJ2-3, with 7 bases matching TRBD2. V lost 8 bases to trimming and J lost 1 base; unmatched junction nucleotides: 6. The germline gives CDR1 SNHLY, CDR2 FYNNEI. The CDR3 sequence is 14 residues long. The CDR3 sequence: CASPGGPGTDTQYF. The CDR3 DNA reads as TGTGCCAGCCCGGGGGGACCTGGCACAGATACGCAGTATTTT. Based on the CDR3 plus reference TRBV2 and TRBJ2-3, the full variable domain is EPEVTQTPSHQVTQMGQEVILRCVPISNHLYFYWYRQILGQKVEFLVSFYNNEISEKSEIFDDQFSVERPDGSNFTLKIRSTKLEDSAMYFCASPGGPGTDTQYFGPGTRLTVL.

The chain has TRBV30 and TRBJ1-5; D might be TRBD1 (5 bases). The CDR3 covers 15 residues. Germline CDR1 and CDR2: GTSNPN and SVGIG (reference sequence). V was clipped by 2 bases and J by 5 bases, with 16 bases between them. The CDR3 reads CAWSLTATTYQPQHF. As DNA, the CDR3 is TGTGCCTGGAGTTTGACAGCGACCACATATCAGCCCCAGCATTTT.

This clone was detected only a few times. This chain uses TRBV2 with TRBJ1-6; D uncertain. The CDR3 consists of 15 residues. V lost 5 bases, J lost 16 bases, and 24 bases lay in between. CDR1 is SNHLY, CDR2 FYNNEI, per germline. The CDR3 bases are TGTGCCAGCAGTTTACCGAGGGTCAGTGCCACGGTTCTCCACTTT. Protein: CASSLPRVSATVLHF.

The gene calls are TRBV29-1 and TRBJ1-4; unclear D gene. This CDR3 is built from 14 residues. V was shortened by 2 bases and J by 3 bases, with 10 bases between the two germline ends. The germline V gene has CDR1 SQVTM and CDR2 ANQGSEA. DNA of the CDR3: TGCAGCGTTGAATTTTCGGGTCCTAATGAAAAACTGTTTTTT. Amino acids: CSVEFSGPNEKLFF.

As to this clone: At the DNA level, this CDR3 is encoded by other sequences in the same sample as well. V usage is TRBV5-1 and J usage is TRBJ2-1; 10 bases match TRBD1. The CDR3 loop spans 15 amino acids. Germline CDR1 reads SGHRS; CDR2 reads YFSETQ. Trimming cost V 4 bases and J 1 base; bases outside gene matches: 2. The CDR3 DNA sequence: TGCGCCAGCAGCCCGGGACAGGGGTCCTACAATGAGCAGTTCTTC. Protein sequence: CASSPGQGSYNEQFF.

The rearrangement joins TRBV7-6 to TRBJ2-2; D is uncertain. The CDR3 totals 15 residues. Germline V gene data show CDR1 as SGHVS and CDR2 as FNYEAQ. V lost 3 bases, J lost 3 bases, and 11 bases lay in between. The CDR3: CASSFQQLDTGELFF. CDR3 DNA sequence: TGTGCCAGCAGCTTTCAACAGTTGGACACCGGGGAGCTGTTTTTT.